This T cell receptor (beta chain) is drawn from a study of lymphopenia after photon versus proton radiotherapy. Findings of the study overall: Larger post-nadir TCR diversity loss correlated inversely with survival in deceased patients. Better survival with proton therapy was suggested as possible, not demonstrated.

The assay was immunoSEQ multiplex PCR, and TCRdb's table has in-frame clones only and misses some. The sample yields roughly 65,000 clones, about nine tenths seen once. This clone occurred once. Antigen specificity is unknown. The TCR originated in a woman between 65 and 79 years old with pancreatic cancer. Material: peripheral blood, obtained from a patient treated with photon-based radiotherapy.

The CDR3 region has the DNA TGCAGCGTTAAGCACCCAGGCGATTATGAAAAACTGTTTTTT. This gives the protein CSVKHPGDYEKLFF. J is TRBJ1-4 and V is TRBV29-1; no clear D gene. This CDR3 region has 14 residues. CDR1 is SQVTM, CDR2 ANQGSEA, per germline. Trimming stripped 5 bases from V and 6 bases from J, with 16 bases between.